These 21 T cell receptor beta chains share one sample of origin, sequenced in a study of shared clonotypes between healthy human individuals. Only CD45RO-negative cells positively selected for CCR7 counted as naive CD8 cells, so terminally differentiated effector memory CD45RA+ cells were excluded. Clones were sequenced by immunoSEQ multiplex PCR, and TCRdb holds only the in-frame ones, with some missing. Of millions of clones in the sample, under 95% were seen once. Source material: naive CD8+ T cells from PBMCs. These receptors came from a man in his late teens or twenties in good health. Some clones in this sample may be carry-over from other donors' samples.

The chain recombines TRBV5-1 with TRBJ2-1; D is undetermined. Germline V lookup: CDR1 SGHRS, CDR2 YFSETQ. This CDR3 has 15 residues. V shed 0 bases and J shed 2 bases, with 9 bases lying between them. Here the CDR3 reads CASSLDYPTYNEQFF. CDR3 DNA: TGCGCCAGCAGCTTGGACTATCCTACCTACAATGAGCAGTTCTTC. Using reference TRBV5-1 and TRBJ2-1 for the parts outside the CDR3, the full variable domain is KAGVTQTPRYLIKTRGQQVTLSCSPISGHRSVSWYQQTPGQGLQFLFEYFSETQRNKGNFPGRFSGRQFSNSRSEMNVSTLELGDSALYLCASSLDYPTYNEQFFGPGTRLTVL.

The sample holds a few counts of this clone. Additional DNA sequences in this sample encode the identical CDR3. The rearrangement links TRBV7-9 to TRBJ1-1; D uncertain. This CDR3 is built from 12 residues. Germline loops: CDR1 SEHNR, CDR2 FQNEAQ (reference sequence). Trimming removed 5 bases from V and 6 bases from J, with 10 bases in between. The CDR3: CASSLGSPEAFF. Here the CDR3 DNA reads TGTGCCAGCAGCCTCGGGTCTCCTGAAGCTTTCTTT.

The V call is TRBV28, the J call TRBJ2-1, with D unclear. Germline loops: CDR1 MDHEN, CDR2 SYDVKM. The V end was cut by 3 bases, the J end by 15 bases, with 18 bases between. The CDR3 sequence is 13 residues long. The CDR3 is CASSLLEKTASFF. CDR3 nucleotide sequence: TGTGCCAGCAGTTTGTTAGAGAAAACGGCCTCGTTCTTC.

The J gene is TRBJ2-5, the V gene TRBV15; D call uncertain. The V gene lost 0 bases and the J gene lost 0 bases, with 8 bases spanning the gap. CDR1 is LNHNV, CDR2 YYDKDF, per germline (reference sequence). The length of the CDR3 is 15 residues. CDR3: CATSRDIRNQETQYF. The CDR3 DNA sequence: TGTGCCACCAGCAGAGATATACGGAACCAAGAGACCCAGTACTTC. The full variable domain, rest sourced from reference TRBV15 and TRBJ2-5, is DAMVIQNPRYQVTQFGKPVTLSCSQTLNHNVMYWYQQKSSQAPKLLFHYYDKDFNNEADTPDNFQSRRPNTSFCFLDIRSPGLGDTAMYLCATSRDIRNQETQYFGPGTRLLVL.

Remarks on this clone: In the same sample, other DNA sequences code for this CDR3. Here the CDR3 DNA reads TGTGCCAGCAGTCCGCCCTGGGGACAAGAGACCCAGTACTTC. This gives the protein CASSPPWGQETQYF. The V call is TRBV28, the J call TRBJ2-5; D gene uncertain. The V gene's germline CDR1 is MDHEN and CDR2 SYDVKM. V shed 5 bases and J shed 2 bases, with 12 bases lying between them. The CDR3 is 14 amino acids.

The chain combines TRBV9 with TRBJ2-3; unclear D gene. The CDR3 loop spans 16 amino acids. Germline V gene sequence: CDR1 SGDLS, CDR2 YYNGEE. The V and J ends lost 0 bases and 1 base respectively, with 12 bases between them. CDR3 loop: CASSVGWRTGTDTQYF. CDR3 DNA sequence: TGTGCCAGCAGCGTAGGCTGGCGGACGGGCACAGATACGCAGTATTTT.

The gene calls are TRBV5-1 and TRBJ1-1; D gene uncertain. Germline-derived CDR1 and CDR2 are SGHRS and YFSETQ. The CDR3 totals 15 residues. The V end lost 0 bases, the J end lost 7 bases, and 16 bases lay between the germline ends. CDR3 amino acids: CASSLGGIGRVEAFF. The CDR3 DNA reads as TGCGCCAGCAGCTTGGGCGGCATCGGGAGGGTTGAAGCTTTCTTT.

This clone came up once. V is TRBV9 and J is TRBJ1-1; perhaps TRBD1 as D (6 bases). The CDR3 covers 15 residues. Trimming removed 3 bases at V and 1 base at J, with 13 bases between. Germline assignment: CDR1 SGDLS and CDR2 YYNGEE. The CDR3 loop reads CASSEGGGQNTEAFF. The DNA for the CDR3 is TGTGCCAGCAGCGAAGGTGGGGGGCAGAACACTGAAGCTTTCTTT.

V usage is TRBV14 and J usage is TRBJ1-1; possible D gene TRBD1, 5 bases. CDR3 length: 16 residues. CDR1 SGHDN and CDR2 FVKESK come from the germline V gene. V lost 4 bases and J lost 0, with 15 bases in between. The CDR3: CASSPGTSEMNTEAFF. The CDR3 DNA follows: TGTGCCAGCAGCCCTGGGACTTCCGAGATGAACACTGAAGCTTTCTTT.

With respect to this clone: Other DNA sequences in this specimen translate into the identical CDR3. V and J are TRBV4-1 and TRBJ2-7, with D possibly TRBD1 on 6 matching bases. The CDR3 has 14 residues. Germline V gives CDR1 MGHRA, CDR2 YSYEKL. The V end lost 0 bases, the J end lost 4 bases, and 10 bases lay between the germline ends. The CDR3 spells CASSQEGRGYEQYF. DNA of the CDR3: TGCGCCAGCAGCCAAGAGGGCAGGGGATACGAGCAGTACTTC.

This chain uses TRBV4-3 with TRBJ2-7, with TRBD1 identical over 8 bases. Trimming cost V 0 bases and J 5 bases; bases outside gene matches: 9. Germline assignment: CDR1 LGHNA and CDR2 YSLEER. This CDR3 is 16 amino acids long. CDR3 DNA sequence: TGCGCCAGCAGCCAAGATGAAAGACAGGGGATCAACGAGCAGTACTTC. Its translation: CASSQDERQGINEQYF.

This chain uses TRBV27 with TRBJ1-1, with 7 positions matching TRBD1. The junction had 7 bases not matched to a gene; V was cut back by 6 bases and J by 3 bases. Germline CDR1 reads MNHEY; CDR2 reads SMNVEV (reference sequence). The CDR3 is 14 amino acids. This CDR3 is CASRDRAWDTEAFF. The CDR3 DNA reads TGTGCCAGCAGAGACAGGGCCTGGGACACTGAAGCTTTCTTT.

The rearrangement links TRBV11-1 to TRBJ2-7, with D hard to call. With 0 bases removed from V and 3 bases from J, the gap between germline ends came to 6 bases. Germline V gene lookup returns CDR1 SGHAT and CDR2 FQDESV (reference sequence). This CDR3 has 13 residues. CDR3 sequence: CASSLANLYEQYF. As DNA, the CDR3 is TGTGCCAGCAGCTTAGCCAACCTCTACGAGCAGTACTTC.

J is TRBJ2-5 and V is TRBV2, with D unclear. Looked up from germline, CDR1 is SNHLY and CDR2 is FYNNEI. The CDR3 runs 15 residues. The V gene lost 3 bases and the J gene lost 2 bases, with 13 bases spanning the gap. The CDR3 protein is CASSERRYNQETQYF. DNA of the CDR3: TGTGCCAGCAGTGAGCGGCGGTATAATCAAGAGACCCAGTACTTC.

This chain connects TRBV27 to TRBJ2-7; D might be TRBD1 or TRBD2, each matching 5 bases. Germline V gene data show CDR1 as MNHEY and CDR2 as SMNVEV (reference sequence). The CDR3 length is 16 residues. Trimming took 4 bases from V and 2 from J, leaving 18 bases between them. CDR3 nucleotides: TGTGCCAGCAGTTCGGGACCGCCGAAACCCCCCTACGAGCAGTACTTC. Protein: CASSSGPPKPPYEQYF.

This clone has a single count. J is TRBJ2-3 and V is TRBV9, with D possibly matching TRBD2 (6 bases). Looked up from germline, CDR1 is SGDLS and CDR2 is YYNGEE. CDR3 size: 15 residues. Trimming took off 1 base at V and 3 bases at J, with 12 bases between the two ends. The CDR3 bases are TGTGCCAGCAGCGTAAGTGGGGGGAGGACAGATACGCAGTATTTT. This gives the protein CASSVSGGRTDTQYF.

The genes are TRBV14 and TRBJ2-1; 8 bases fit TRBD1. Losses at the gene ends were 4 bases for V and 10 bases for J; bases not matched to a gene: 15. Germline CDR1 reads SGHDN; CDR2 reads FVKESK. The CDR3 contains 16 residues. The CDR3 DNA reads as TGTGCCAGCAGCCCCTGGGACAGGTCTCTGTCGAGGGAGCAGTTCTTC. Protein product: CASSPWDRSLSREQFF.

The chain has TRBV15 and TRBJ2-2; D remains unclear. V lost 1 base, J lost 2 bases, and 11 bases lay in between. This CDR3 contains 16 residues. Germline V CDR1 and CDR2: LNHNV, YYDKDF (reference sequence). For the CDR3, the DNA is TGTGCCACCAGCAGAGCGAGCGTCTCTAACACCGGGGAGCTGTTTTTT. Translating it yields CATSRASVSNTGELFF.

For the CDR3, the DNA is TGTGCCAGCAGCTCGTTACTAGCGGGAGCCCAAAGCACAGATACGCAGTATTTT. This gives the protein CASSSLLAGAQSTDTQYF. The V call is TRBV7-8, the J call TRBJ2-3, with 11 bases that match TRBD2. The CDR3 sequence is 18 residues long. Germline lookup yields CDR1 SGHVS and CDR2 FQNEAQ. The junction had 9 bases not matched to a gene; V was cut back by 4 bases and J by 0 bases.

The sample holds one count of this clone. The V call is TRBV7-8, the J call TRBJ2-1; D remains unclear. In germline, CDR1 is SGHVS, CDR2 FQNEAQ. V gave up 1 base and J gave up 5 bases, with 6 bases separating them. The CDR3 contains 13 residues. Here the CDR3 DNA reads TGTGCCAGCAGCTTAGACAGAAACAATGAGCAGTTCTTC. Its translation: CASSLDRNNEQFF.

The chain links TRBV9 to TRBJ2-2; tentatively, D is TRBD2 (6 bases). CDR3 length: 13 amino acids. The germline gives CDR1 SGDLS, CDR2 YYNGEE. Trimming cost V 4 bases and J 3 bases, with 7 bases left between them. The CDR3 DNA sequence: TGTGCCAGCAGCTGGGGGGACACCGGGGAGCTGTTTTTT. Protein product: CASSWGDTGELFF.